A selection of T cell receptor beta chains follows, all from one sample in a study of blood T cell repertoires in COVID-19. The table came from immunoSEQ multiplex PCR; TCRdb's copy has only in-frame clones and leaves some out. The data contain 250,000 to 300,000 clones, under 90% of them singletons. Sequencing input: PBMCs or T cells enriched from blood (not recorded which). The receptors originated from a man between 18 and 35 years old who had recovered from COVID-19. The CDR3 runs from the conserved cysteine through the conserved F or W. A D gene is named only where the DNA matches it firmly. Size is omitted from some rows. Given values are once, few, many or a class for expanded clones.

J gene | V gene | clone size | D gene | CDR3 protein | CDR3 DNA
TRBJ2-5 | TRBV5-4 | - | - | CASSLDGSSGKETQYF | TGTGCCAGCAGCTTGGATGGGTCAAGCGGTAAAGAGACCCAGTACTTC
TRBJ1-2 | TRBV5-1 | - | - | CASSLGAGMSGGYTF | TGCGCCAGCAGCTTGGGGGCAGGGATGTCGGGTGGCTACACCTTC
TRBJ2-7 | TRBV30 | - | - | CAWGSRGYEQYF | TGTGCCTGGGGGTCCCGAGGCTACGAGCAGTACTTC
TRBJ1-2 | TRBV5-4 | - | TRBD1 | CASRSLSDRGYGYTF | TGTGCCAGCAGGAGCTTGTCAGACAGGGGCTATGGCTACACCTTC
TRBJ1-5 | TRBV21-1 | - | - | CASSKGGGQGKSQPQHF | TGTGCCAGCAGCAAAGGGGGGGGACAGGGCAAGAGTCAGCCCCAGCATTTT
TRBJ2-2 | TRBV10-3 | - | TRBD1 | CATLTGFTGELFF | TGTGCCACCCTGACAGGGTTCACCGGGGAGCTGTTTTTT
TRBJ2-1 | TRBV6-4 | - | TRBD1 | CASSIPDRGNEQFF | TGTGCCAGCAGTATACCAGACAGGGGCAATGAGCAGTTCTTC
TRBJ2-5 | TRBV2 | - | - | CASSESWGQGGTQYF | TGTGCCAGCAGTGAAAGTTGGGGCCAGGGAGGGACCCAGTACTTC
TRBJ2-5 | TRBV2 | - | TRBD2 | CASKTIAGGGETQYF | TGTGCCAGCAAAACTATAGCGGGGGGCGGGGAGACCCAGTACTTC
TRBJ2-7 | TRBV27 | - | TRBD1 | CASSLGQDYEQYF | TGTGCCAGCAGTCTCGGACAGGACTACGAGCAGTACTTC
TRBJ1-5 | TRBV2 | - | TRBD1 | CASSFDRVNQPQHF | TGTGCCAGCAGTTTCGACAGGGTCAATCAGCCCCAGCATTTT
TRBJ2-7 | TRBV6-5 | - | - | CASSSHRAPSLEQYF | TGTGCCAGCAGTTCACACCGAGCGCCAAGTCTGGAGCAGTACTTC
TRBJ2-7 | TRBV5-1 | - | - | CASSLDPGATYEQYF | TGCGCCAGCAGCTTGGATCCAGGGGCTACCTACGAGCAGTACTTC
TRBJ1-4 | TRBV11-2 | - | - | CASSLVRGGDEKLFF | TGTGCCAGCAGCTTAGTCCGGGGTGGGGATGAAAAACTGTTTTTT
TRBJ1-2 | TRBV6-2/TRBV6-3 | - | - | CASSSETGRWRNGYTF | TGTGCCAGCAGTTCCGAGACCGGACGGTGGAGGAACGGCTACACCTTC
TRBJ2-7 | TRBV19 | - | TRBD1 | CASSWTGGEYEQYF | TGTGCCAGTAGTTGGACAGGGGGAGAGTACGAGCAGTACTTC
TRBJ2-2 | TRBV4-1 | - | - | CASSLDSANTGELFF | TGCGCCAGCAGCCTTGACTCAGCGAACACCGGGGAGCTGTTTTTT
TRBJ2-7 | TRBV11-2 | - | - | CASSLKGFPYEQYF | TGTGCCAGCAGCTTAAAGGGGTTCCCCTACGAGCAGTACTTC
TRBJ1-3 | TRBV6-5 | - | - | CASSYGRRQDGNTIYF | TGTGCCAGCAGTTACGGGCGGCGACAGGATGGAAACACCATATATTTT
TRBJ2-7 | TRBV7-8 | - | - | CASSNPGRLARRSDYEQYF | TGTGCCAGCAGCAACCCAGGTCGTCTAGCGCGAAGGTCCGACTACGAGCAGTACTTC
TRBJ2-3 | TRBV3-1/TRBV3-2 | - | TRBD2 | CASSQGLAGVGDTQYF | TGTGCCAGCAGCCAGGGACTAGCGGGAGTGGGAGATACGCAGTATTTT
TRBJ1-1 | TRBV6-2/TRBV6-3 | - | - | CASSPFTEMNTEAFF | TGTGCCAGCAGTCCCTTCACAGAAATGAACACTGAAGCTTTCTTT
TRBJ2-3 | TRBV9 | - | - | CASSVGTSSTDTQYF | TGTGCCAGCAGCGTAGGTACTAGCAGCACAGATACGCAGTATTTT
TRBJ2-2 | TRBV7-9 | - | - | CASSEPSAGELFF | TGTGCCAGCAGCGAACCTAGTGCCGGGGAGCTGTTTTTT
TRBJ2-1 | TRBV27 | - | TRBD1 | CASSTRQGMANEQFF | TGTGCCAGCAGCACACGACAGGGAATGGCCAATGAGCAGTTCTTC
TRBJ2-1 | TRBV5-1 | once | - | CASSLGLQSSYNEQFF | TGCGCCAGCAGCTTGGGGTTACAAAGCTCCTACAATGAGCAGTTCTTC
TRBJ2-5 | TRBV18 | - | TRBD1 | CASSPPTGGRKETQYF | TGTGCCAGCTCACCACCGACAGGGGGTAGGAAAGAGACCCAGTACTTC
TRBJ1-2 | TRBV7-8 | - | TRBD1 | CASRNRDSYGYTF | TGTGCCAGCAGAAACCGGGACAGCTATGGCTACACCTTC
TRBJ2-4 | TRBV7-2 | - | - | CASSLMGDIQYF | TGTGCCAGCAGCTTAATGGGAGACATTCAGTACTTC
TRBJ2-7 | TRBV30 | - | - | CAWITGAYEQYF | TGTGCCTGGATAACAGGCGCCTACGAGCAGTACTTC
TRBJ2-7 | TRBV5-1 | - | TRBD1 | CASSLGQGAYEQYF | TGCGCCAGCAGCTTGGGACAGGGGGCCTACGAGCAGTACTTC
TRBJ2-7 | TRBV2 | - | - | CASGAGALSYEQYF | TGTGCCAGTGGAGCAGGGGCTCTCTCCTACGAGCAGTACTTC
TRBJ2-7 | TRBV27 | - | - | CASSLTVAVGYEQYF | TGTGCCAGCAGTTTAACGGTAGCGGTTGGCTACGAGCAGTACTTC
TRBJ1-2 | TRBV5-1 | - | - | CASSLGQVWDGYTF | TGCGCCAGCAGCTTAGGTCAGGTTTGGGATGGCTACACCTTC
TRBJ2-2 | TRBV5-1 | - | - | CASSLGRGGRTGELFF | TGCGCCAGCAGCTTGGGAAGGGGAGGAAGAACCGGGGAGCTGTTTTTT
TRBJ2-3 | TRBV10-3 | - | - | CAISDVGADTQYF | TGTGCCATCAGTGATGTAGGAGCGGATACGCAGTATTTT
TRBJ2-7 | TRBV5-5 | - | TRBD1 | CASSPGQGNSYEQYF | TGTGCCAGCAGCCCGGGACAGGGGAACTCCTACGAGCAGTACTTC
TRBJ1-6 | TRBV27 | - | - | CASSYRDSPLHF | TGTGCCAGCAGTTACAGGGATTCACCCCTCCACTTT
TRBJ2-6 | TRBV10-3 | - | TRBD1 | CAISESAGQGIAGANVLTF | TGTGCCATCAGTGAGTCGGCCGGACAGGGGATCGCTGGGGCCAACGTCCTGACTTTC
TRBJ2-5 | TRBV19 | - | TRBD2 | CASTRSRGEETQYF | TGTGCCAGTACTCGATCGCGGGGGGAAGAGACCCAGTACTTC
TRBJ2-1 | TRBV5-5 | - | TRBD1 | CASSWGGTGGNEQFF | TGTGCCAGCAGCTGGGGAGGGACAGGGGGCAATGAGCAGTTCTTC
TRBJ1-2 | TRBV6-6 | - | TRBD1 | CASSSMKGQGRGYTF | TGTGCCAGCAGTTCCATGAAAGGACAGGGCCGGGGCTACACCTTC
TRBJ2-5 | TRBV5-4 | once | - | CASSPGRVQETQYF | TGTGCCAGCAGCCCCGGGCGGGTGCAGGAGACCCAGTACTTC
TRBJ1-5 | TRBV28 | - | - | CASSRAGAGGNQPQHF | TGTGCCAGCAGTAGAGCGGGGGCTGGGGGCAATCAGCCCCAGCATTTT
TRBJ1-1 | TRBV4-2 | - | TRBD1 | CASSQGAGGTEAFF | TGTGCCAGCAGCCAAGGGGCAGGGGGCACTGAAGCTTTCTTT
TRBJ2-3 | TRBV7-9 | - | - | CASSFTGAGDPDTQYF | TGTGCCAGCAGCTTTACGGGGGCGGGGGATCCAGATACGCAGTATTTT
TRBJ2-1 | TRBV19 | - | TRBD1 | CASSSLPRDRSINEQFF | TGTGCCAGTAGCTCCTTGCCCCGGGACAGGTCCATCAATGAGCAGTTCTTC
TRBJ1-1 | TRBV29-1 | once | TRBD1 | CSVEPGTVPDEAFF | TGCAGCGTTGAACCCGGGACAGTCCCGGATGAAGCTTTCTTT
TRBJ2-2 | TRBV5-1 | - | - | CASSFPSGDTGELFF | TGCGCCAGCAGCTTTCCCTCGGGGGACACCGGGGAGCTGTTTTTT
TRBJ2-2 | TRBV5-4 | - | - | CASSYDQSNTGELFF | TGTGCCAGCAGCTACGATCAAAGCAACACCGGGGAGCTGTTTTTT
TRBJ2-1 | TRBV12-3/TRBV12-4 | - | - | CASMGLLNEQFF | TGTGCCAGCATGGGACTGCTCAATGAGCAGTTCTTC
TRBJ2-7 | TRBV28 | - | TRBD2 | CASTQTSGRSYEQYF | TGTGCCAGCACTCAGACTAGCGGGAGATCCTACGAGCAGTACTTC
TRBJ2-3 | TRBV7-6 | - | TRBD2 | CASSPTSGSRTDTQYF | TGTGCCAGCAGTCCGACTAGCGGGAGTCGAACAGATACGCAGTATTTT
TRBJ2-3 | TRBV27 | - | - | CASTAAASTDTQYF | TGTGCCAGCACCGCGGCGGCTAGCACAGATACGCAGTATTTT
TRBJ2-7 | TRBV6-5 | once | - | CASSYRLARRQYF | TGTGCCAGCAGTTACCGGCTAGCAAGACGGCAGTACTTC
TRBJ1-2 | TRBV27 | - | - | CASSLAQGNYGYTF | TGTGCCAGCAGCCTGGCTCAGGGGAACTATGGCTACACCTTC
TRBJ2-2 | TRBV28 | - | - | CASSTGTNTGELFF | TGTGCCAGCAGCACAGGGACGAACACCGGGGAGCTGTTTTTT
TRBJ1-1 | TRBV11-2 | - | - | CASSLDWSGYTEAFF | TGTGCCAGCAGCTTAGATTGGTCGGGATACACTGAAGCTTTCTTT
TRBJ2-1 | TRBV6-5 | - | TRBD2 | CASSSLASGSYNEQFF | TGTGCCAGCAGTTCCCTGGCTAGCGGGAGTTACAATGAGCAGTTCTTC
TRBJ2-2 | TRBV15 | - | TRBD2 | CATSITSGGITGELFF | TGTGCCACCAGCATAACTAGCGGGGGGATCACCGGGGAGCTGTTTTTT